Listed here is a single T cell receptor (beta chain). The target antigen is unknown. The data are from a study of chemoradiotherapy in HPV16-positive cancers. Sequencing was performed with immunoSEQ multiplex PCR; in TCRdb, only in-frame clones are kept and a portion is missing. The sample lists approximately 8,300 clones; approximately 85% were seen once. Points from the study as a whole: Candidate HPV-specific clones and E7-related TCR motifs grew in tumor during treatment.

The sequences come from tumor tissue, collected from a patient who underwent chemoradiotherapy. The receptor was derived from a human donor with HPV-associated anogenital cancer.

The CDR3 reads CASGFLEVEQFF. In nucleotides, the CDR3 is TGTGCTAGTGGTTTTTTAGAGGTGGAGCAGTTCTTC. The chain is built from TRBV12-5 and TRBJ2-1; D uncertain. This CDR3 contains 12 residues. Between the trimmed V and J ends, which lost 3 bases and 10 bases, there was a span of 10 bases. The germline gives CDR1 LGHNT, CDR2 FRNRAP.